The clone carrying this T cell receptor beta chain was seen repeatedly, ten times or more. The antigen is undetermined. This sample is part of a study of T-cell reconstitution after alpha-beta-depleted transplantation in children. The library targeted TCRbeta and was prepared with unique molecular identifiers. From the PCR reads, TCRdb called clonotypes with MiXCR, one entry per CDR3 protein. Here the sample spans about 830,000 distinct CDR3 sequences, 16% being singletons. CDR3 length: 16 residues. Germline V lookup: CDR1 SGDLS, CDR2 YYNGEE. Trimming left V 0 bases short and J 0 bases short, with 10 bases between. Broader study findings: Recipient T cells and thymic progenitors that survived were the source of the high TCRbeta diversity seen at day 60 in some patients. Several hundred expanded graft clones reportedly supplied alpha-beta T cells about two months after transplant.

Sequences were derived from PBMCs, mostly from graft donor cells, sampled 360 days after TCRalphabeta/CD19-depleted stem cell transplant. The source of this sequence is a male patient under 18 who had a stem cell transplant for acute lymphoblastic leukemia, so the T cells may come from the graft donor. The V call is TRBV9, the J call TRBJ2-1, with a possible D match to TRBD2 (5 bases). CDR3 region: CASSVVGSGSYNEQFF. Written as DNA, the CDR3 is TGTGCCAGCAGCGTAGTTGGGAGTGGCTCCTACAATGAGCAGTTCTTC.